The TCR beta chain under discussion was sequenced for a study of blood T cell repertoires in COVID-19. Across the study: Acute-phase and convalescent COVID-19 samples originated in the United States, Italy and Spain.

Germline V gene sequence: CDR1 MNHNS, CDR2 SASEGT. Germline trimming cut 0 bases from V and 5 bases from J; bases unmatched to any gene: 6. This CDR3 comprises 15 residues. Methods used by the authors: Quantification of nucleated cells was approximated via reference gene primer amplification. Sequenced by immunoSEQ multiplex PCR; TCRdb stores in-frame clones only, minus some. For V, J and clone size, that table is used; D and trimming come from the DNA. The sample includes 97,000 or so clones, roughly 86% of them seen just once. The sample holds a few counts of this clone. The clonotype originates from a man aged 35 to 55 with active or convalescent COVID-19. The chain joins TRBV6-1 to TRBJ2-7, with TRBD1 matching over 8 bases. Sequencing input: peripheral blood. The CDR3 region has the DNA TGTGCCAGCAGTGAAGCGGGCAGGGGGCGCCACGAGCAGTACTTC. As protein: CASSEAGRGRHEQYF.